The subject of this entry is one TCR beta chain. The antigen is undetermined. TCRdb's table, derived via immunoSEQ multiplex PCR, lists solely in-frame clones and lacks some. The profile shows around 51,000 clones, around 80% of them singletons. The entry originates in a study of a mutant IDH1 vaccine in newly diagnosed glioma. About the research overall: Vaccine administration was initiated 4-6 weeks following radiotherapy alone, or with temozolomide cycles. Before enrollment, patients got radiotherapy alone, temozolomide alone, or mostly the combination.

Sample time point: week 5, during vaccination. Vaccine doses each comprised 300 ug of mutant IDH1 20-mer peptide, with topical imiquimod. The sequencing here drew on PBMCs, taken from a glioma patient whose treatment included an IDH1 peptide vaccine. This sequence originates from a woman aged 40 to 55 with glioma.

CDR3 amino acids: CASSGRLILLAFF. The CDR3 DNA is TGTGCCAGCAGTGGCCGCCTTATACTTTTAGCTTTCTTT. V usage is TRBV2 and J usage is TRBJ1-1; D not resolved. This CDR3 is 13 amino acids long. Germline V CDR1 and CDR2: SNHLY, FYNNEI. Trimming left V 4 bases short and J 10 bases short, with 16 bases between.